A selection of T cell receptor beta chains follows, all from one sample in a study of T cells in Graves' hyperthyroidism and ophthalmopathy. A single record per CDR3 protein comes from TCRdb applying MiXCR to the multiplex PCR reads. The table lists about 400,000 distinct CDR3 sequences, around 15% of them singletons. The specimen sequenced was blood. All receptors derive from a man aged 18 to 30 with Graves' ophthalmopathy. The CDR3 runs from the conserved cysteine through the conserved F or W. The order of the fields is CDR3 DNA, CDR3 protein, D gene, J gene, clone size, V gene. The D gene is left open where the match is weak. Clone sizes are given selectively: once, few, many, or a class where the clone is expanded.

DNA: TGTGCCAGTAGTATTACCGGACAGAACAATCAGCCCCAGCATTTT; CDR3: CASSITGQNNQPQHF; D: NA; J: TRBJ1-5; size: few; V: TRBV19
DNA: TGTGCCAGCAGCTTAGCACAGGGAGGAGGCTACACCTTC; CDR3: CASSLAQGGGYTF; D: NA; J: TRBJ1-2; size: many; V: TRBV7-8
DNA: TGTGCCAGCGAAACAGCCTACGAGCAGTACTTC; CDR3: CASETAYEQYF; D: NA; J: TRBJ2-7; size: many; V: TRBV6-2/TRBV6-3
DNA: TGTGCCAGCTCAGGACCTACTTTAGCGGAGGTCTTCTACAATGAGCAGTTCTTC; CDR3: CASSGPTLAEVFYNEQFF; D: NA; J: TRBJ2-1; size: NA; V: TRBV12-3/TRBV12-4
DNA: TGTGCCAGCGATCGTACGGTACAGGGTCACACCGGGGAGCTGTTTTTT; CDR3: CASDRTVQGHTGELFF; D: NA; J: TRBJ2-2; size: NA; V: TRBV6-1
DNA: TGTGCCTGGAGTCCCCAGCCTGGAAAACTGTTTTTT; CDR3: CAWSPQPGKLFF; D: NA; J: TRBJ1-4; size: many; V: TRBV30
DNA: TGCAGTGTCAGAGACAGGGGAAGGGATACGCAGTATTTT; CDR3: CSVRDRGRDTQYF; D: TRBD1; J: TRBJ2-3; size: many; V: TRBV20-1
DNA: TGTGCCAGCTGGAGGACTAGCGGGAGCCTTTCCTACGAGCAGTACTTC; CDR3: CASWRTSGSLSYEQYF; D: TRBD2; J: TRBJ2-7; size: few; V: TRBV27
DNA: TGTGCCAGCAGGGCCGCCATTCAGGGGCTAGGGGAGACCCAGTACTTC; CDR3: CASRAAIQGLGETQYF; D: NA; J: TRBJ2-5; size: NA; V: TRBV27
DNA: TGCGCCATCAGCCCTGGGACTAGCGGGGAACAAGAGACCCAGTACTTC; CDR3: CAISPGTSGEQETQYF; D: TRBD2; J: TRBJ2-5; size: NA; V: TRBV5-1
DNA: TGTGCCATCGACGGACTAATGACAGGGGGGGCGGCTACCTACGAGCAGTACTTC; CDR3: CAIDGLMTGGAATYEQYF; D: TRBD1; J: TRBJ2-7; size: many; V: TRBV7-9
DNA: TGTGCCAGCAGTTTACCCCCCGGACTAGCGGGAGGTAAGGGGTACGAGCAGTACTTC; CDR3: CASSLPPGLAGGKGYEQYF; D: TRBD2; J: TRBJ2-7; size: many; V: TRBV27
DNA: TGTGCCAGCAGTTTAGGCGGGTTAGAAGATACGCAGTATTTT; CDR3: CASSLGGLEDTQYF; D: NA; J: TRBJ2-3; size: many; V: TRBV12-3/TRBV12-4
DNA: TGTGCCAGTAGCCGTGGCCGGTGGGGGGATAATCAGCCCCAGCATTTT; CDR3: CASSRGRWGDNQPQHF; D: NA; J: TRBJ1-5; size: few; V: TRBV19
DNA: TGTGCCAGCAGCCAAGCAGCCGGGGGAGGGGAAGAGACCCAGTACTTC; CDR3: CASSQAAGGGEETQYF; D: TRBD2; J: TRBJ2-5; size: many; V: TRBV4-2
DNA: TGTGCCAGCAGCGCCAACCCGGGACACATTCCTACGCAGTATTTT; CDR3: CASSANPGHIPTQYF; D: NA; J: TRBJ2-3; size: many; V: TRBV9
DNA: TGTGCCAGCAGCGTAGGGGCAGGGAACCAGCCCCAGCATTTT; CDR3: CASSVGAGNQPQHF; D: NA; J: TRBJ1-5; size: few; V: TRBV9
DNA: TGTGCCAGCAGCTCCGGGACTAGCGGGGGGGCAGCAGAGACCCAGTACTTC; CDR3: CASSSGTSGGAAETQYF; D: TRBD2; J: TRBJ2-5; size: many; V: TRBV11-3
DNA: TGCAGTGCTAGATTTTGGGCGGGAAGCACAGATACGCAGTATTTT; CDR3: CSARFWAGSTDTQYF; D: NA; J: TRBJ2-3; size: many; V: TRBV20-1
DNA: TGCGCCAGCAGCTCTACAGGGGTGGGCGAGACCCAGTACTTC; CDR3: CASSSTGVGETQYF; D: TRBD1; J: TRBJ2-5; size: few; V: TRBV5-1
DNA: TGTGCCAGTAGTATAGAGGCGGGGGAACCCTACAATGAGCAGTTCTTC; CDR3: CASSIEAGEPYNEQFF; D: TRBD2; J: TRBJ2-1; size: NA; V: TRBV19
DNA: TGTGCCAGCACCCGGTGGGCAGGGGACACAGATACGCAGTATTTT; CDR3: CASTRWAGDTDTQYF; D: NA; J: TRBJ2-3; size: few; V: TRBV6-1
DNA: TGTGCCTGGCGACTGACTAGCGGGAGAGGGGATACGCAGTATTTT; CDR3: CAWRLTSGRGDTQYF; D: TRBD2; J: TRBJ2-3; size: NA; V: TRBV30
DNA: TGTGCCAGCAGGCGTAGGGCCCAGAACACTGAAGCTTTCTTT; CDR3: CASRRRAQNTEAFF; D: NA; J: TRBJ1-1; size: many; V: TRBV6-2/TRBV6-3
DNA: TGTGCCAGCAGTGAAGCGACAGGGCCCCAGCATTTT; CDR3: CASSEATGPQHF; D: NA; J: TRBJ1-5; size: many; V: TRBV2
DNA: TGCAGCGTTGACACCCCTAGCGGGAGGTTAAATGAGCAGTTCTTC; CDR3: CSVDTPSGRLNEQFF; D: TRBD2; J: TRBJ2-1; size: few; V: TRBV29-1
DNA: TGTGCCAGCAGTGAAAAACAGGGAATTTTACACGAGCAGTACTTC; CDR3: CASSEKQGILHEQYF; D: NA; J: TRBJ2-7; size: many; V: TRBV2
DNA: TGTGCCTGGAGTGTTACAGGGCCCACTGAAGCTTTCTTT; CDR3: CAWSVTGPTEAFF; D: NA; J: TRBJ1-1; size: many; V: TRBV30
DNA: TGTGCCAGCAGTTACTCGGCGGGGGGCTTGCTCAATGAGCAGTTCTTC; CDR3: CASSYSAGGLLNEQFF; D: TRBD2; J: TRBJ2-1; size: once; V: TRBV6-2/TRBV6-3
DNA: TGTGCCAGCAGTTTAGCTGGGGAAGATGCTAACTATGGCTACACCTTC; CDR3: CASSLAGEDANYGYTF; D: NA; J: TRBJ1-2; size: many; V: TRBV12-3/TRBV12-4